This entry is about one TCR beta chain. These data originate in a study of T-cell reconstitution after alpha-beta-depleted transplantation in children. The TCRbeta library was prepared with unique molecular identifiers. One entry per CDR3 protein results from TCRdb running MiXCR on the PCR reads. The sample has more than 550,000 distinct CDR3 sequences, roughly a tenth seen once. Sequencing was performed on PBMCs from the stem cell graft donor, taken from the stem cell graft. This clonotype was sampled from a human donor who donated a stem cell graft to a child with acute myeloid leukemia.

Here the CDR3 reads CAIPAGQSTDTQYF. The CDR3 bases are TGTGCCATCCCCGCGGGACAGAGCACAGATACGCAGTATTTT. The rearrangement links TRBV10-3 to TRBJ2-3; possibly TRBD1 for D (7 bases). V was pared by 8 bases and J by 0 bases, with 12 bases between. The CDR3 sequence is 14 residues long. Germline assignment: CDR1 ENHRY and CDR2 SYGVKD.